One and the same sample provided the 16 T cell receptor beta chains below, sequenced in a study of cytomegalovirus exposure and HLA in healthy donors. In the PCR, 60 Vbeta and 13 Jbeta primers were used. Data came from immunoSEQ multiplex PCR; TCRdb stores just in-frame clones and leaves some out. The sample has around 190,000 clones, around 77% seen once. The sequenced sample consisted of PBMCs. These receptors originate from a woman in her twenties or thirties in good health and CMV-seronegative.

The rearrangement joins TRBV2 to TRBJ2-7; the D gene is possibly TRBD1 (6 bases). CDR1 SNHLY and CDR2 FYNNEI come from the germline V gene. The V gene lost 4 bases and the J gene lost 8 bases, with 15 bases spanning the gap. The CDR3 is 13 residues long. As DNA, the CDR3 is TGTGCCAGCAGTGCAGCTAGGGGGACGAAGCAGTACTTC. Its translation is CASSAARGTKQYF.

This chain links TRBV2 with TRBJ1-5; D not resolved. CDR1 is SNHLY and CDR2 is FYNNEI in the germline V gene. Trimming shortened V by 6 bases and J by 1 base, and 16 bases separated the two germline ends. The CDR3 runs to 16 residues. The CDR3 loop reads CASSPGAVMSNQPQHF. The CDR3 DNA is TGTGCCAGCAGCCCCGGAGCGGTTATGAGCAATCAGCCCCAGCATTTT.

The table lists this clone with a few counts. The chain uses TRBV18 and TRBJ2-2; a weak D match, TRBD2 (5 bases). This CDR3 has 16 residues. V shed 1 base and J shed 3 bases, with 12 bases lying between them. Germline CDR1 is KGHSH and CDR2 is LQKENI. The CDR3 sequence is CASSPRTPGDTGELFF. The CDR3 nucleotides read TGTGCCAGCTCACCACGGACCCCCGGGGACACCGGGGAGCTGTTTTTT. The full variable domain, its missing parts supplied by reference TRBV18 and TRBJ2-2, is NAGVMQNPRHLVRRRGQEARLRCSPMKGHSHVYWYRQLPEEGLKFMVYLQKENIIDESGMPKERFSAEFPKEGPSILRIQQVVRGDSAAYFCASSPRTPGDTGELFFGEGSRLTVL.

The CDR3 protein is CASCQGSYAGELFF. The CDR3 DNA reads as TGTGCCAGCTGCCAGGGAAGTTACGCCGGGGAGCTGTTTTTT. The V gene is TRBV6-5, the J gene TRBJ2-2; D perhaps matches TRBD1 (5 bases). Germline V gene sequence: CDR1 MNHEY, CDR2 SVGAGI. V was shortened by 8 bases and J by 6 bases, with 16 bases between the two germline ends. CDR3 length: 14 amino acids.

The table lists this clone with a count of one. The chain is built from TRBV4-1 and TRBJ2-1; 9 nucleotides line up with TRBD2. Trimming at V came to 6 bases and at J to 6 bases, leaving 12 bases not matched to a gene. The germline CDR1 and CDR2 sequences are MGHRA and YSYEKL. The length of the CDR3 is 16 residues. The CDR3 nucleotides are TGCGCCAGCAGTCATCGCGGCGGGAGGGCCGGCAATGAGCAGTTCTTC. This sequence encodes CASSHRGGRAGNEQFF.

This clone was found a few times. V and J are TRBV10-3 and TRBJ2-7; 14 bases are shared with TRBD2. The CDR3 is 16 residues long. Per germline, CDR1 ENHRY and CDR2 SYGVKD. V lost 8 bases and J lost 4; bases outside the gene matches: 10. The CDR3 coding sequence is TGTGCCATCGGCGCGGGACTAGCGGGAGACGGGTACGAGCAGTACTTC. Its translation: CAIGAGLAGDGYEQYF.

The chain uses TRBV27 and TRBJ2-7, with a possible D match to TRBD1 (6 bases). Per germline, CDR1 MNHEY and CDR2 SMNVEV (reference sequence). Trimming took 5 bases from V and 0 from J, leaving 17 bases between them. This CDR3 region has 16 residues. The CDR3, as DNA: TGTGCCAGCAGTGCGACAGGTTGGGGAGACTCCTACGAGCAGTACTTC. Translated, it gives CASSATGWGDSYEQYF.

The V and J genes are TRBV5-1 and TRBJ2-1; no clear D. This CDR3 contains 13 residues. Germline V CDR1 and CDR2: SGHRS, YFSETQ. V was cut by 0 bases and J by 11 bases, with 12 bases left in between. As DNA, the CDR3 is TGCGCCAGCAGCTTGGCCACACAGCCAAAGCAGTTCTTC. Translation gives CASSLATQPKQFF.

The rearrangement uses TRBV19 and TRBJ1-2; 7 bases match TRBD1. The CDR3 is 20 residues long. Germline V gives CDR1 LNHDA, CDR2 SQIVND (reference sequence). The V gene end was trimmed by 4 bases and the J gene end by 3 bases; junction bases not matched to a gene: 23. The CDR3 nucleotides are TGTGCCAGTAGTACAGCCACGGGACAGCGCATTCTAGGAGGGGACTATGGCTACACCTTC. Translation: CASSTATGQRILGGDYGYTF. Complete variable domain (other parts from reference TRBV19 and TRBJ1-2): DGGITQSPKYLFRKEGQNVTLSCEQNLNHDAMYWYRQDPGQGLRLIYYSQIVNDFQKGDIAEGYSVSREKKESFPLTVTSAQKNPTAFYLCASSTATGQRILGGDYGYTFGSGTRLTVV.

This clone turned up a few times. The chain combines TRBV19 with TRBJ1-1; 11 bases are shared with TRBD1. V shed 8 bases, J shed 0 bases, and the junction held 8 bases outside the gene matches. The germline V gene has CDR1 LNHDA and CDR2 SQIVND (reference sequence). CDR3 size: 16 residues. CDR3 residues: CASRRDRGLMNTEAFF. CDR3 bases: TGTGCCAGTCGGAGGGACAGGGGGTTGATGAACACTGAAGCTTTCTTT.

The J gene is TRBJ2-1, the V gene TRBV11-2, with TRBD2 as a possible D gene (6 bases). Trimming shortened V by 3 bases and J by 5 bases, and 17 bases separated the two germline ends. CDR1 and CDR2 from the germline V gene are SGHAT and FQNNGV. This CDR3 has 16 residues. The CDR3 DNA reads as TGTGCCAGCAGCTTTATATGGGGGGACTTGGACAATGAGCAGTTCTTC. The encoded protein is CASSFIWGDLDNEQFF.

This chain connects TRBV19 to TRBJ1-4; TRBD1 might be the D (5 bases). Germline values: CDR1 LNHDA, CDR2 SQIVND (reference sequence). V was shortened by 10 bases and J by 8 bases, with 8 bases between the two germline ends. This CDR3 comprises 10 residues. The CDR3: CAIPGEKLFF. The CDR3 DNA reads TGTGCCATTCCAGGGGAAAAACTGTTTTTT.

The V call is TRBV7-9, the J call TRBJ1-2; D gene uncertain. Germline CDR1 is SEHNR and CDR2 is FQNEAQ (reference sequence). Trimming took 8 bases from V and 7 from J, leaving 20 bases between them. This CDR3 region has 14 residues. For the CDR3, the DNA is TGTGCCAGCGGACTCTCTCTCGGGTCGTCTGGCTACACCTTC. Translated, it gives CASGLSLGSSGYTF.

This clone was seen more than once but under ten times. The rearrangement links TRBV19 to TRBJ1-4; D gene ambiguous. The V gene's germline CDR1 is LNHDA and CDR2 SQIVND (reference sequence). Between the trimmed V and J ends, which lost 4 bases and 0 bases, there was a span of 9 bases. The CDR3 extends over 15 amino acids. CDR3 sequence: CASSTLHATNEKLFF. Here the CDR3 DNA reads TGTGCCAGTAGTACCTTACACGCAACTAATGAAAAACTGTTTTTT. Full variable domain (rest looked up from reference TRBV19 and TRBJ1-4): DGGITQSPKYLFRKEGQNVTLSCEQNLNHDAMYWYRQDPGQGLRLIYYSQIVNDFQKGDIAEGYSVSREKKESFPLTVTSAQKNPTAFYLCASSTLHATNEKLFFGSGTQLSVL.

The CDR3 nucleotides are TGTGCCAGCTCACCAAATATGTGGGACGGGGGTTACGAGCAGTACTTC. Translation: CASSPNMWDGGYEQYF. This chain joins TRBV18 and TRBJ2-7; D may be TRBD2 (6 bases). Germline assignment: CDR1 KGHSH and CDR2 LQKENI. The CDR3 has 16 residues. V lost 2 bases, J lost 4 bases, and 18 bases lay in between.

V gene TRBV4-2 combines with J gene TRBJ2-7; TRBD2 is a possible D gene (6 bases). There are 14 residues in the CDR3. Germline CDR1 is LGHNA and CDR2 is YNFKEQ. The V end lost 4 bases, the J end lost 5 bases, and 15 bases lay between the germline ends. DNA of the CDR3: TGTGCCAGCAGCCCCGAAACGGGAGCTCACGAGCAGTACTTC. As protein: CASSPETGAHEQYF.